This T cell receptor (beta chain) was recorded in a study of blood T cell repertoires in COVID-19. Study at large: COVID-19 samples from acute and convalescent phases originated in the United States, Italy and Spain.

Source study methods: Amplification from reference gene primers served as the basis for estimated nucleated cell counts. The repertoire was sequenced with immunoSEQ multiplex PCR; TCRdb's copy has only in-frame clones and lacks some. That table supplies the V and J calls and clone size; D and trimming were determined from the DNA. Of approximately 430,000 clones listed, approximately 90% are singletons. The CDR3 has 12 residues. Trimming left V 3 bases short and J 14 bases short, with 15 bases between. The germline V gene has CDR1 SGHRS and CDR2 YFSETQ. The V and J genes are TRBV5-1 and TRBJ2-1; tentative D call: TRBD2 (7 bases). Sequencing input: peripheral blood. The receptor's source is a woman in her thirties with active or convalescent COVID-19. CDR3 protein: CASSSNGGQEFF. The CDR3 nucleotides are TGCGCCAGCAGCTCGAACGGGGGGCAGGAGTTCTTC.